This T cell receptor (beta chain) was observed in a study of cytomegalovirus exposure and HLA in healthy donors. In the case of this clone: Its antigen remains unidentified.

The CDR3 runs 15 residues. Germline assignment: CDR1 MNHEY and CDR2 SVGAGI. Trimming pared 2 bases from V and 3 bases from J, leaving 14 bases between. The PCR had 60 Vbeta and 13 Jbeta primers. Measured with immunoSEQ multiplex PCR; TCRdb has only the in-frame clones, and not every one. Of over 130,000 clones in the sample, approximately 60% were seen once. Findings and limits, study-wide: Later on, an analysis showed TCR association rates differing by HLA locus, with DRB1 the most and HLA-C the fewest.

The rearrangement uses TRBV6-5 and TRBJ2-7; possibly TRBD2 for D (6 bases). Sequencing input: PBMCs. This clonotype was obtained from a woman aged 60-75 years in good health and CMV-seropositive. The CDR3 bases are TGTGCCAGCAGTTACCAGACGGGACTCTACTACGAGCAGTACTTC. Its protein is CASSYQTGLYYEQYF.